The next 6 T cell receptor beta chains were all read from a single sample in a study of control samples from healthy donors and cancer patients (dated by TCRdb to 2019 to 2021). Receptor amplification or capture employed the immunoSEQ multiplex PCR assay. TCRdb limited this immuneACCESS table to in-frame rearrangements with V and J called. A share of clones is missing; checked studies link under half to unresolved V genes, and the rest is unexplained. This sample holds some 150,000 clones; 75% to 95% were observed only once. Jointly, the top ten make up 3% to 4% of the sample. Sequenced: blood. These receptors were collected from a man aged 25-40 years in good health.

V is TRBV5-6 and J is TRBJ2-3; 12 bases map to TRBD1. V was clipped by 5 bases and J by 2 bases; unmatched bases: 6. The CDR3 loop spans 16 amino acids. The germline CDR1 and CDR2 sequences are SGHDT and YYEEEE. CDR3 DNA: TGTGCCAGCAGTAATGGGGACAGGGGGCTCACAGATACGCAGTATTTT. It is translated as CASSNGDRGLTDTQYF.

This rearrangement joins TRBV4-1 to TRBJ2-2; tentatively, D is TRBD2 (6 bases). This CDR3 has 16 residues. Trimming removed 3 bases from V and 4 bases from J, with 15 bases in between. The germline V gene has CDR1 MGHRA and CDR2 YSYEKL. CDR3 nucleotide sequence: TGCGCCAGCAGCCAGGGACTGGAAATGGGCACCGGGGAGCTGTTTTTT. This codes for CASSQGLEMGTGELFF.

This chain joins TRBV5-6 and TRBJ1-2; TRBD1 matches at 9 bases. This CDR3 comprises 14 residues. Germline CDR1 reads SGHDT; CDR2 reads YYEEEE. Losses at the gene ends were 4 bases for V and 7 bases for J; bases not matched to a gene: 8. CDR3 coding DNA: TGTGCCAGCAGCAAACAGGGGGCATTTGGTGGCTACACCTTC. Translation gives CASSKQGAFGGYTF.

The chain carries TRBV19 and TRBJ1-5, with a tentative D call TRBD1 (5 bases). Germline values: CDR1 LNHDA, CDR2 SQIVND (reference sequence). The CDR3 length is 13 residues. Trimming pared 4 bases from V and 4 bases from J, leaving 8 bases between. The CDR3 protein is CASSSSGNQPQHF. CDR3 nucleotide sequence: TGTGCCAGTAGTAGTTCAGGGAATCAGCCCCAGCATTTT.

The chain has TRBV30 and TRBJ1-2; D is ambiguous. V was trimmed by 1 base and J by 4 bases, leaving 13 bases between them. The CDR3 consists of 14 residues. Germline CDR1 GTSNPN, CDR2 SVGIG (reference sequence). In nucleotides, the CDR3 is TGTGCCTGGAGTGAGACGGGGTATTCCTATGGCTACACCTTC. Its translation is CAWSETGYSYGYTF.

J is TRBJ1-5 and V is TRBV10-2, with D tentatively TRBD1 (5 bases). The CDR3 runs 15 residues. V gave up 0 bases and J gave up 5 bases, with 11 bases separating them. Germline CDR1 reads WSHSY; CDR2 reads SAAADI. The CDR3 nucleotides are TGCGCCAGCAGTGAGTCGAGGGGTATTGATCAGCCCCAGCATTTT. It translates to CASSESRGIDQPQHF.